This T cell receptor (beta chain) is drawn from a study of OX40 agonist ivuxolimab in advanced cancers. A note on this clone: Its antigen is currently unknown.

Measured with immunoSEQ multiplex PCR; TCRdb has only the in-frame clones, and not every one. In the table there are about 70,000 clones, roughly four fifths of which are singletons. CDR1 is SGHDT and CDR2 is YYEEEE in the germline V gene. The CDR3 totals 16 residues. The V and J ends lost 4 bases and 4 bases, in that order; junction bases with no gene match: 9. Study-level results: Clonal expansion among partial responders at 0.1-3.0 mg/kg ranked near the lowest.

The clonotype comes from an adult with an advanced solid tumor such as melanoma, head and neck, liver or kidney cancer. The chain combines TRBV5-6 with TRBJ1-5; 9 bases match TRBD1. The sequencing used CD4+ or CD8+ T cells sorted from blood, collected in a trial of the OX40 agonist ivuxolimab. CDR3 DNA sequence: TGTGCCAGCAGCCTCGCCGGGACAGGGACGAATCAGCCCCAGCATTTT. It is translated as CASSLAGTGTNQPQHF.